This is a list of T cell receptor beta chains from one sample in a study of cytomegalovirus exposure and HLA in healthy donors. The method was immunoSEQ multiplex PCR; TCRdb's version includes in-frame clones alone and lacks a portion of them. The sample lists 150,000 to 200,000 clones; about 73% were seen once. Sequencing was carried out using PBMCs. The receptors stem from a woman aged 40 to 50 in good health and CMV-seronegative. Each CDR3 is given without its conserved first and last residue.

>TRBJ1-1|TRBV6-1
ASSEPGSPFGTEAF
>TRBJ1-6|TRBV19
ASSPKVFIRGNSPLH
>TRBJ2-1|TRBV5-1
ASRSSSGGYNEQF
>TRBJ1-2|TRBV19
ASSLTGDYGYT
>TRBJ2-2|TRBV5-6
ASSFGQLGLNTGELF
>TRBJ1-1|TRBV6-5
ASSHGGHNTEAF
>TRBJ2-1|TRBV28
ASSFLGTGPNEQF
>TRBJ1-6|TRBV21-1
ASSTPAGQWNSPLH
>TRBJ2-7|TRBV2
ASSDDSYEQY
>TRBJ2-3|TRBV7-9
ASSLASGYTDTQY
>TRBJ1-4|TRBV19
ASSIAGGRREKLF
>TRBJ2-5|TRBV7-8
ASSVTGETQY
>TRBJ2-1|TRBV6-1
ASRREVSYNEQF
>TRBJ2-1|TRBV5-1
ASSLGRVSSYNEQF
>TRBJ1-6|TRBV5-1
ASSLASRGLNSPLH
>TRBJ1-6|TRBV28
ASRQSGQGNSPLH
>TRBJ1-5|TRBV27
ASRTGGQPQH
>TRBJ1-5|TRBV7-8
ASSPSGFRNQPQH
>TRBJ1-1|TRBV2
ASSTQGNEAF
>TRBJ2-7|TRBV7-9
ASSTPGTGRTYEQY
>TRBJ2-2|TRBV21-1
ASSPEPQGRGGTGELF
>TRBJ1-2|TRBV5-4
ASSSWQGPNYGYT
>TRBJ1-5|TRBV7-8
ASSLKPGQAYQPQH
>TRBJ1-6|TRBV7-9
SSSRGTNSPLH
>TRBJ2-2|TRBV5-1
ASSLGSAGASTGELF
>TRBJ2-3|TRBV5-6
ASSLPGQGSDTQY
>TRBJ1-1|TRBV27
ASSNYLGQPLEAF
>TRBJ2-7|TRBV6-1
ASSGGQVNYEQY
>TRBJ2-5|TRBV7-3
ASSFGTGDETQY
>TRBJ2-1|TRBV4-2
ASSQSSGGRYNEQF
>TRBJ1-5|TRBV7-2
ASSLIGTDQPQH
>TRBJ2-2|TRBV6-5
ASSWDSTGELF
>TRBJ2-3|TRBV5-6
ASSLGTGDFTDTQY
>TRBJ1-2|TRBV28
ASSLGSSGRSYGYT
>TRBJ1-2|TRBV5-1
ASSLDSTYGYT
>TRBJ2-2|TRBV6-6
ASRQGAGELF
>TRBJ2-5|TRBV7-8
ASSFSYGGPLQETQY
>TRBJ1-2|TRBV19
ASSISDGDGYT
>TRBJ1-2|TRBV28
ASSPGFGYT
>TRBJ2-3|TRBV7-2
ASSPEASGGDTQY
>TRBJ2-3|TRBV6-1
ASSKTGLEVTQY
>TRBJ1-2|TRBV27
ASRPGHRLNYGYT
>TRBJ2-3|TRBV2
ASGLSGAQEDTQY
>TRBJ2-5|TRBV11-2
ASSWVAGGETQY
>TRBJ1-5|TRBV10-2
ASSQKGWANQPQH